The rows below give T cell receptor beta chains drawn from one sample of a study of blood T cell repertoires in COVID-19. Clones were read by immunoSEQ multiplex PCR, and TCRdb kept only the in-frame ones, dropping some. The repertoire holds some 200,000 clones, approximately 80% seen once, with less than 8% in the top ten. Sequences were obtained from PBMCs or T cells enriched from blood (not recorded which). Receptor source: a woman between 35 and 50 years old with acute COVID-19. Each CDR3 is given with its conserved first and last residue. D genes are given only for firm matches. Part of the rows lack a size; the others show once, few, many or a class for expanded clones.

>NA|TRBJ1-4|NA|TRBV5-1
TGCGCCAGCAGCCCAAGAGGCGGGGGCTTTGAAAAACTGTTTTTT
CASSPRGGGFEKLFF
>NA|TRBJ1-4|NA|TRBV5-1
TGCGCCAGCAGCTTTACCGGGATAACGGCTAATGAAAAACTGTTTTTT
CASSFTGITANEKLFF
>NA|TRBJ2-1|NA|TRBV5-6
TGTGCCAGCAGCTCAACGGACAGCTACATCTACAATGAGCAGTTCTTC
CASSSTDSYIYNEQFF
>NA|TRBJ2-7|NA|TRBV6-2/TRBV6-3
TGTGCCAGCAGTTACCGGCGGGGTTGGGACTACGAGCAGTACTTC
CASSYRRGWDYEQYF
>NA|TRBJ2-3|NA|TRBV7-3
TGTGCCAGCAGCAGACAGGTCACAGATACGCAGTATTTT
CASSRQVTDTQYF
>few|TRBJ2-5|NA|TRBV3-1/TRBV3-2
TGTGCCAGCAGCCCGCAAGAGACCCAGTACTTC
CASSPQETQYF
>NA|TRBJ2-1|TRBD1|TRBV6-5
TGTGCCACCCTGGACAGGTACAATGAGCAGTTCTTC
CATLDRYNEQFF
>NA|TRBJ1-6|TRBD1|TRBV10-3
TGTGCCATCAGGGCGGACAGGGTGGGAAATAATTCACCCCTCCACTTT
CAIRADRVGNNSPLHF
>NA|TRBJ2-1|TRBD2|TRBV27
TGTGCCAGCAGCCCCATATTTGCGGGGGTTGTGGATGAGCAGTTCTTC
CASSPIFAGVVDEQFF
>once|TRBJ1-1|TRBD1|TRBV5-1
TGCGCCAGCAGCCCGACAGGGAGGAGTGAAGCTTTCTTT
CASSPTGRSEAFF
>NA|TRBJ2-3|TRBD2|TRBV12-3/TRBV12-4
TGTGCCAGCGGAAGCGGGGGAGCAGATACGCAGTATTTT
CASGSGGADTQYF
>NA|TRBJ1-5|NA|TRBV7-8
TGTGCCAGCAGCTCACAGGTATATTCGGAGCCCCAGCATTTT
CASSSQVYSEPQHF
>NA|TRBJ1-1|TRBD1|TRBV13
TGTGCCAGCAGCCCCCAGGGGGGGAACACTGAAGCTTTCTTT
CASSPQGGNTEAFF
>NA|TRBJ1-2|TRBD1|TRBV27
TGTGCCAGCAGTCCAAGGGGGCAGGCTCATGGCTACACCTTC
CASSPRGQAHGYTF
>NA|TRBJ1-5|NA|TRBV19
TGTGCCGTTAAGCCCAGGGGAAATAGCAATCAGCCCCAGCATTTT
CAVKPRGNSNQPQHF
>once|TRBJ1-4|NA|TRBV29-1
TGCAGCGTGGGGGCCCCAGGGCCCACTCAGAATGAAAAACTGTTTTTT
CSVGAPGPTQNEKLFF
>NA|TRBJ1-4|NA|TRBV15
TGTGCCACCAGCAGAGACTTACCAACCACGGGTGAAAAACTGTTTTTT
CATSRDLPTTGEKLFF
>NA|TRBJ1-1|TRBD1|TRBV7-3
TGTGCCAGCAGCTTACCTACAGGGGCCACTGAAGCTTTCTTT
CASSLPTGATEAFF
>few|TRBJ2-3|NA|TRBV7-8
TGTGCCAGCAGCTTAGCTCAGCGGGCAGATACGCAGTATTTT
CASSLAQRADTQYF
>NA|TRBJ1-3|NA|TRBV19
TGTGCCAGTAGTCAGGGGACGTCTGGAAACACCATATATTTT
CASSQGTSGNTIYF
>NA|TRBJ2-1|TRBD2|TRBV6-5
TGTGCCAGCAGTACAGCGGGGGCCTCCTACAATGGGCAGTTCTTC
CASSTAGASYNGQFF
>NA|TRBJ2-7|TRBD2|TRBV18
TGTGCCAGCTCACCAGAGGCTAGCGGGGGGTCCTACGAGCAGTACTTC
CASSPEASGGSYEQYF
>NA|TRBJ2-3|TRBD1|TRBV11-2
TGTGCCAGCAGCCGCGACAGGGGACGCACTTTT
CASSRDRGRTF
>NA|TRBJ1-6|NA|TRBV28
TGTGCCAGCAGTCCCCCGCTAGGGACAAAGAATTCACCCCTCCACTTT
CASSPPLGTKNSPLHF
>NA|TRBJ2-7|NA|TRBV5-1
TGCGCCAGCAGCTTCAGGGATCCCAGTGACGAGCAGTACTTC
CASSFRDPSDEQYF
>once|TRBJ1-1|NA|TRBV28
TGTGCCAGCAGTACAGGAACTTTATTATGGAACACTGAAGCTTTCTTT
CASSTGTLLWNTEAFF
>NA|TRBJ2-1|TRBD2|TRBV7-3
TGTGCCAGCAGCTTAATAGCGGGAGGGCCGGCCAATGAGCAGTTCTTC
CASSLIAGGPANEQFF
>NA|TRBJ2-5|TRBD1|TRBV5-4
TGTGCCAGCAGCTTGGACCCGGGACAGGGGGGGTTCTCTGAGACCCAGTACTTC
CASSLDPGQGGFSETQYF
>NA|TRBJ1-4|TRBD1|TRBV5-4
TGTGCCAGCAGCCGGACAGGGGGCGAGAAGGCTAATGAAAAACTGTTTTTT
CASSRTGGEKANEKLFF
>NA|TRBJ2-7|NA|TRBV6-1
TGTGCCAGCAGTGAACAGGGCTTCTACGAGCAGTACTTC
CASSEQGFYEQYF
>NA|TRBJ2-7|TRBD1|TRBV5-1
TGCGCCAGCAGCTCCCGAGGGACAGGGGTCTACGAGCAGTACTTC
CASSSRGTGVYEQYF
>NA|TRBJ1-2|TRBD1|TRBV27
TGTGCCAGCAGCTTATCCCCTTCGACAGGGCGGTATGGCTACACCTTC
CASSLSPSTGRYGYTF
>NA|TRBJ2-7|TRBD2|TRBV19
TGTGCCAGTAGTACCGGGGAGGGAAGATCCTACTCCTACGAGCAGTACTTC
CASSTGEGRSYSYEQYF